The sequence of this TCR beta chain was determined in a study of a mutant IDH1 vaccine in newly diagnosed glioma (dated by TCRdb to about 2021). With respect to the entire study: Patients were given eight vaccinations, in weeks 1, 3, 5, 7, 11, 15, 19 and 23, which matched visits V03 through V10. For exploratory analyses, longitudinal TCRB deep sequencing was carried out in about 26 treated patients wherever samples were available. Six visits were used for peripheral blood collection: V03 (baseline), V05, V07, V10, V12 and V13. Before enrollment, most patients had been given radiochemotherapy with temozolomide as standard therapy, while the rest had received either radiotherapy alone or temozolomide alone. Vaccination was initiated 4-6 weeks after radiotherapy alone, or concurrently with temozolomide cycles in the chemotherapy-containing groups. Of the roughly 32 patients who were treated, about 60% were male and around 40% were female, and the mean age was about 37 years. Findings and caveats that apply to the study as a whole: PBMC samples for TCRB deep sequencing were selected based on availability. The authors noted that analyses of patient blood samples could not be reproduced because of sample limitations. Pseudoprogression appeared unrelated to alterations in the top peripheral T cell clonotypes detected by TCRB sequencing. Immune responses induced by the vaccine were seen in more than 85% of patients across multiple MHC alleles.

Trimming accounts for 0 bases at V and 4 bases at J, while the number of junction bases matched to no gene is 0. CDR1 and CDR2, looked up from the germline V gene, are MNHEY and SVGAGI. Reading from cysteine to phenylalanine, the CDR3 counts 16 amino acids. The only DNA kept is the CDR3, 48 bases in frame from the first base. Worth noting for this clone: Its antigen remains undetermined. Base qualities are not at hand, and no much larger clone is one base apart.

Reading the label with the study, this specimen's time point is: week 11, during vaccination. Every vaccine dose consisted of 300 ug of a 20-mer mutant IDH1 peptide in Montanide, administered subcutaneously together with topical imiquimod. Newly diagnosed WHO grade 3 or 4 IDH1-mutant astrocytomas showing loss of nuclear ATRX were present in the donors. The samples were drawn from NOA16, a multicentre, single-arm, open-label phase I trial in Germany that tested a mutant IDH1 peptide vaccine in humans for the first time. Genomic DNA for TCRB sequencing was isolated from EDTA blood with the DNeasy Blood and Tissue Kit. The method was the immunoSEQ multiplex PCR assay. Rearranged TCR beta chain sequences were amplified with the hsTCRB Kit following the manufacturer's protocol. TCRB libraries were sequenced on an Illumina MiSeq. Concerning the study's data processing: The proprietary platform of the kit vendor was used for demultiplexing, trimming and gene mapping. The source is immuneACCESS, and TCRdb retained only in-frame sequences with V and J called. Part of the clones is not carried over; for the studies checked, unresolved V genes explain less than half of this, and the remainder is unexplained. Clone size and the V and J calls come from that table; the DNA yielded D and trimming. The sample has 25,000 to 40,000 clones on record, just under 80% of them singletons. Of the sample, more than 20% is held by the ten largest clones.

The receptor comes from a man aged 25 to 40 with glioma. The receptor chain draws on TRBV6-5 and TRBJ2-2, with 12 central nucleotides matching TRBD2. The sequencing used PBMCs, collected from a glioma patient whose treatment included an IDH1 peptide vaccine. The CDR3 protein sequence reads: CASSYSGLAGTGELFF. The DNA sequence reads TGTGCCAGCAGTTACTCGGGACTAGCGGGCACCGGGGAGCTGTTTTTT.